Shown below are 21 T cell receptor beta chains from a single sample sequenced in a study of immune characterization of retroperitoneal liposarcoma. TCRdb re-called the PCR reads with MiXCR, one entry per CDR3 protein. This table holds over 10,000 distinct CDR3 sequences, about 45% found once. The sample comprised tumor tissue. The receptors shown here come from a female donor with retroperitoneal liposarcoma.

V and J are TRBV25-1 and TRBJ1-5; D gene ambiguous. Per germline, CDR1 MGHDK and CDR2 SYGVNS. The CDR3 totals 13 residues. Trimming shortened V by 0 bases and J by 4 bases, and 4 bases separated the two germline ends. The CDR3 loop is CASSEYGNQPQHF. The CDR3, as DNA: TGTGCCAGCAGTGAATATGGTAATCAGCCCCAGCATTTT.

This clonotype was observed at least ten times. This rearrangement joins TRBV27 to TRBJ2-1; D unresolved. The CDR3 loop spans 14 amino acids. Germline CDR1 is MNHEY and CDR2 is SMNVEV (reference sequence). V lost 6 bases and J lost 0, with 9 bases in between. CDR3 residues: CASRTVSSYNEQFF. The CDR3 DNA follows: TGTGCCAGCAGAACCGTGAGCTCCTACAATGAGCAGTTCTTC.

This clonotype is medium-sized within its sample. The chain is built from TRBV7-2 and TRBJ1-2; D gene uncertain. Germline lookup yields CDR1 SGHTA and CDR2 FQGNSA. Trimming stripped 5 bases from V and 1 base from J, with 5 bases between. The CDR3 loop spans 12 amino acids. CDR3 DNA sequence: TGTGCCAGCAGCCCCGTTAACTATGGCTACACCTTC. Its translation is CASSPVNYGYTF. Using reference TRBV7-2 and TRBJ1-2 for the parts outside the CDR3, the full variable domain is GAGVSQSPSNKVTEKGKDVELRCDPISGHTALYWYRQSLGQGLEFLIYFQGNSAPDKSGLPSDRFSAERTGGSVSTLTIQRTQQEDSAVYLCASSPVNYGYTFGSGTRLTVV.

This clonotype appeared a single time. This chain links TRBV6-1 with TRBJ2-1; D call uncertain. TRBJ2-7 matches the DNA end more closely, so the J call is doubtful. CDR3 length: 13 amino acids. Germline values: CDR1 MNHNS, CDR2 SASEGT. CDR3 DNA sequence: TGTGCCAGCAGTGAGGCGGCAGCCTACGAGCAGTACTTC. As protein: CASSEAAAYEQYF.

The chain links TRBV12-3 or TRBV12-4 to TRBJ2-1, with D possibly matching TRBD1 (5 bases). The DNA end favors TRBJ2-7, so the J call may be wrong. The CDR3 runs to 18 residues. The CDR3 loop reads CASSSRTHQGSPHYEQYF. CDR3 nucleotide sequence: TGTGCCAGCAGTTCGCGAACCCACCAGGGAAGCCCTCACTACGAGCAGTACTTC.

This clonotype was found many times. J is TRBJ2-1 and V is TRBV6-1, with D perhaps assigned TRBD1 or TRBD2 (5 bases each). The tail of the sequence fits TRBJ2-7 better, so the J call may be wrong. The CDR3 is 12 amino acids. The germline V gene has CDR1 MNHNS and CDR2 SASEGT. The CDR3 nucleotides are TGTGCCAGCAGCAGGGACCCAGGCGAGCAGTACTTC. This codes for CASSRDPGEQYF.

This chain links TRBV10-1 with TRBJ2-1, with D possibly being TRBD1 (6 bases). Matching the DNA end better, TRBJ2-7 makes the J call doubtful. Germline CDR1 and CDR2: WNHNN and SYGVQD (reference sequence). This CDR3 is built from 14 residues. The CDR3 loop is CASSEAGAPYEQYF. The CDR3 DNA sequence: TGCGCCAGCAGTGAGGCAGGGGCCCCCTACGAGCAGTACTTC.

This chain links TRBV6-1 with TRBJ1-1, with D possibly matching TRBD1 (6 bases). Germline V gene sequence: CDR1 MNHNS, CDR2 SASEGT. The CDR3 is made up of 14 amino acids. Deletions cut 5 bases from V and 4 bases from J, with 14 bases between. CDR3 residues: CASSTTGWGTEAFF. CDR3 nucleotides: TGTGCCAGCAGTACCACAGGGTGGGGCACTGAAGCTTTCTTT.

V is TRBV10-2 and J is TRBJ1-1; D remains ambiguous. Germline V gene lookup returns CDR1 WSHSY and CDR2 SAAADI. The V gene lost 5 bases and the J gene lost 0 bases, with 10 bases spanning the gap. The CDR3 is 14 residues long. The CDR3 sequence: CASSYDGMNTEAFF. The CDR3, as DNA: TGCGCCAGCAGTTATGACGGAATGAACACTGAAGCTTTCTTT.

V usage is TRBV6-5 and J usage is TRBJ2-1, with 7 bases aligning to TRBD2. V shed 6 bases and J 9 bases; nucleotides not matched to a gene: 14. The CDR3 sequence is 15 residues long. CDR1 MNHEY and CDR2 SVGAGI come from the germline V gene. CDR3 in amino acids: CASRPSGGSMGEQFF. CDR3 DNA: TGTGCCAGCAGACCTTCTGGCGGGAGCATGGGTGAGCAGTTCTTC.

The table lists this clonotype with many counts. This chain joins TRBV7-6 and TRBJ2-3, with TRBD2 matching 9 bases. V lost 5 bases to trimming and J lost 1 base; unmatched junction nucleotides: 4. Germline-derived CDR1 and CDR2 are SGHVS and FNYEAQ. CDR3 length: 15 residues. In DNA, the CDR3 is TGTGCCAGCAGCAGCCAGCGGGGGGGCACAGATACGCAGTATTTT. It encodes CASSSQRGGTDTQYF.

The table lists this clonotype with a few counts. In nucleotides, the CDR3 is TGTGCCAGCAGCAAGGGACTATCCTACAATGAGCAGTTCTTC. It specifies CASSKGLSYNEQFF. This chain links TRBV7-6 with TRBJ2-1; 7 bases agree with TRBD2. With V trimmed by 5 bases and J by 1 base, 2 bases remained unmatched. In germline, CDR1 is SGHVS, CDR2 FNYEAQ. The CDR3 contains 14 residues. Together with reference TRBV7-6 and TRBJ2-1, the CDR3 gives the full variable domain: GAGVSQSPRYKVTKRGQDVALRCDPISGHVSLYWYRQALGQGPEFLTYFNYEAQQDKSGLPNDRFSAERPEGSISTLTIQRTEQRDSAMYRCASSKGLSYNEQFFGPGTRLTVL.

The V call is TRBV12-5, the J call TRBJ2-6; a possible D gene is TRBD2 (6 bases). Gene TRBJ2-7 matches the end of the DNA better, so the J call may be wrong. Per germline, CDR1 LGHNT and CDR2 FRNRAP. CDR3 length: 15 residues. CDR3 bases: TGTGCTAGTGGCCCGGATCGGGGGTCCTACAATGAGCAGTACTTC. Amino acid sequence: CASGPDRGSYNEQYF.

The chain is built from TRBV6-1 and TRBJ2-3; D may be TRBD2 (5 bases). V was trimmed by 2 bases and J by 2 bases, leaving 14 bases between them. The CDR3 extends over 16 amino acids. Germline assignment: CDR1 MNHNS and CDR2 SASEGT. The CDR3 region is CASSERDYPSTDTQYF. The CDR3 region has the DNA TGTGCCAGCAGTGAAAGAGACTACCCATCCACAGATACGCAGTATTTT.

This clonotype was recorded a few times. This rearrangement joins TRBV6-6 to TRBJ2-1; the D call may be TRBD1 or TRBD2 (5 bases each). V shed 2 bases and J shed 5 bases, with 16 bases lying between them. Germline V gives CDR1 MNHNY, CDR2 SVGAGI (reference sequence). The CDR3 has 16 amino acids. The CDR3 nucleotides read TGTGCCAGCAGTTACCCAACGGGACGAGGGGACAATGAGCAGTTCTTC. Protein: CASSYPTGRGDNEQFF.

This clonotype was recorded a few times. J is TRBJ2-1 and V is TRBV6-1; no definite D call. This CDR3 is built from 13 residues. Germline V CDR1 and CDR2: MNHNS, SASEGT. The V gene lost 0 bases and the J gene lost 8 bases, with 8 bases spanning the gap. Written as DNA, the CDR3 is TGTGCCAGCAGTGAAGCGGTGATGGATGAGCAGTTCTTC. It translates to CASSEAVMDEQFF.

The chain carries TRBV7-2 and TRBJ2-1; D gene ambiguous. The J call may be faulty, since TRBJ2-7 better matches the DNA end. The V gene's germline CDR1 is SGHTA and CDR2 FQGNSA. The CDR3 contains 13 residues. Written as DNA, the CDR3 is TGTGCCAGCAGCAAGCCTGGGTCCTACGAGCAGTACTTC. Translation: CASSKPGSYEQYF.

This clonotype was counted a few times. V gene TRBV7-8 combines with J gene TRBJ2-1; tentatively, D is TRBD1 (5 bases). The DNA end is a closer match to TRBJ2-7, so the J assignment may be wrong. In germline, CDR1 is SGHVS, CDR2 FQNEAQ. The CDR3 is 12 amino acids. The DNA of the CDR3 is TGTGCCAGCAGCTTTCCCAGGGCCGAGCAGTACTTC. Its protein is CASSFPRAEQYF.

The rearrangement links TRBV7-2 to TRBJ2-4; TRBD2 aligns across 7 bases. V lost 1 base to trimming and J lost 6 bases; unmatched junction nucleotides: 6. This CDR3 spans 15 amino acids. CDR1 and CDR2 (germline): SGHTA, FQGNSA. This CDR3 reads CASSLDWGGPNIQYF. The CDR3 DNA reads as TGTGCCAGCAGCTTAGATTGGGGGGGACCAAACATTCAGTACTTC.

V and J are TRBV6-1 and TRBJ2-3; D remains ambiguous. CDR1 is MNHNS and CDR2 is SASEGT in the germline V gene. Trimming removed 0 bases at V and 5 bases at J, with 6 bases between. CDR3 length: 13 residues. CDR3 residues: CASSEAGRDTQYF. CDR3 sequence (DNA): TGTGCCAGCAGTGAAGCTGGTCGAGATACGCAGTATTTT.

This clonotype is medium-sized (0.01 to 0.1%) by share. This sequence joins TRBV7-2 and TRBJ1-1; D not resolved. V dropped 0 bases and J dropped 1 base, with 6 bases sitting between them. CDR1 and CDR2 (germline): SGHTA, FQGNSA. This CDR3 spans 14 amino acids. Here the CDR3 DNA reads TGTGCCAGCAGCTTAGCGATAAGGAACACTGAAGCTTTCTTT. This sequence encodes CASSLAIRNTEAFF. The full variable domain, rest sourced from reference TRBV7-2 and TRBJ1-1, is GAGVSQSPSNKVTEKGKDVELRCDPISGHTALYWYRQSLGQGLEFLIYFQGNSAPDKSGLPSDRFSAERTGGSVSTLTIQRTQQEDSAVYLCASSLAIRNTEAFFGQGTRLTVV.